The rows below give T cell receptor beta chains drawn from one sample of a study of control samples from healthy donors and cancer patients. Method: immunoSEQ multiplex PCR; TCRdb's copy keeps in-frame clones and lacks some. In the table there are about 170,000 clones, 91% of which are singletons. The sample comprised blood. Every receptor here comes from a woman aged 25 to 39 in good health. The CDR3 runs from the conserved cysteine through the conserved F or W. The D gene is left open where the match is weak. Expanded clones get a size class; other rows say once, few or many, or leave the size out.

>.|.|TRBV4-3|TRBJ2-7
CASSHGVGGDSYEQYF
TGCGCCAGCAGCCATGGGGTAGGAGGGGACTCCTACGAGCAGTACTTC
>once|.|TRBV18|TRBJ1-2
CASSDTYGYTF
TGTGCCAGCTCAGACACCTATGGCTACACCTTC
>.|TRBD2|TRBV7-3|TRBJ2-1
CASSSIAGGNYNEQFF
TGTGCCAGCAGTTCGATAGCGGGAGGGAATTACAATGAGCAGTTCTTC
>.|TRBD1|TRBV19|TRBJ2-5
CASRRTGGAGTQYF
TGTGCCAGTAGACGGACAGGGGGCGCGGGGACCCAGTACTTC
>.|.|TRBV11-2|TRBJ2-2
CASSPNSGKLFF
TGTGCCAGCAGCCCGAACAGTGGGAAGCTGTTTTTT
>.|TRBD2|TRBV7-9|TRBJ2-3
CASSPASGSPTDTQYF
TGTGCCAGCAGCCCCGCTAGCGGGAGTCCGACAGATACGCAGTATTTT
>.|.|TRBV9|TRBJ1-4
CASSVAQGNEKLFF
TGTGCCAGCAGCGTAGCCCAGGGGAATGAAAAACTGTTTTTT
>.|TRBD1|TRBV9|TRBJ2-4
CASSGGTVGNIQYF
TGTGCCAGCAGCGGGGGGACAGTCGGTAACATTCAGTACTTC
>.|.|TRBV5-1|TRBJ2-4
CASSLEGYIQYF
TGCGCCAGCAGCTTGGAGGGATACATTCAGTACTTC
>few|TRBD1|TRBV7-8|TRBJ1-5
CASSLRGQGNQPQHF
TGTGCCAGCAGCTTACGGGGACAGGGGAATCAGCCCCAGCATTTT
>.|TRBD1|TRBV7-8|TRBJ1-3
CASSPQGAGNTIYF
TGTGCCAGCAGCCCACAGGGGGCTGGAAACACCATATATTTT
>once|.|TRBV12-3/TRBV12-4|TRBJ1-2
CASSFLRGSGYTF
TGTGCCAGCAGTTTCCTCCGGGGCTCTGGCTACACCTTC
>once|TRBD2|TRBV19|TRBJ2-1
CASRVAGGLYNEQFF
TGTGCCAGTAGGGTAGCGGGAGGCCTCTACAATGAGCAGTTCTTC
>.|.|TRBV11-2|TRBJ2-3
CASSRGQPSTDTQYF
TGTGCCAGCAGCCGGGGACAACCGAGCACAGATACGCAGTATTTT
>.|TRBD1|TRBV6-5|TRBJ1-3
CASRGQGHTIYF
TGTGCCAGCAGGGGACAGGGACACACCATATATTTT
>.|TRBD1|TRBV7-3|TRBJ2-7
CASSLAGGEQYF
TGTGCCAGCAGCTTAGCAGGGGGCGAGCAGTACTTC
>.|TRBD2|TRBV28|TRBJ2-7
CASSLPAGGSYEQYF
TGTGCCAGCAGTTTACCAGCGGGAGGCTCCTACGAGCAGTACTTC
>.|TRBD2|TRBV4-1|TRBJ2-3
CASSRGLAGTVRTDTQYF
TGCGCCAGCAGCCGAGGACTAGCGGGGACCGTTAGGACAGATACGCAGTATTTT
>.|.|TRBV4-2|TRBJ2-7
CASSQDSYEQYF
TGTGCCAGCAGTCAGGACAGCTACGAGCAGTACTTC
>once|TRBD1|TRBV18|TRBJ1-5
CASSPRTGNQPQHF
TGTGCCAGCTCACCTCGGACAGGGAATCAGCCCCAGCATTTT
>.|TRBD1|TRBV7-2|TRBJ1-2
CASSLLLQGGYTF
TGTGCCAGCAGCTTATTATTACAGGGGGGCTACACCTTC
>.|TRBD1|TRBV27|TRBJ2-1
CASRTPGQGSNEQFF
TGTGCCAGCAGAACGCCGGGACAGGGCTCCAATGAGCAGTTCTTC
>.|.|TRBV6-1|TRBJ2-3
CASSEVGVFTDTQYF
TGTGCCAGCAGTGAAGTTGGGGTTTTTACAGATACGCAGTATTTT
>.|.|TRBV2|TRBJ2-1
CASSVAGVLHNEQFF
TGTGCCAGCAGTGTTGCAGGAGTTCTTCACAATGAGCAGTTCTTC
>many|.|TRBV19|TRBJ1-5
CASSIIRQVPYNQPQHF
TGTGCCAGTAGTATTATTCGGCAGGTGCCCTATAATCAGCCCCAGCATTTT
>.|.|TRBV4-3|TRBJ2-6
CASSQDSSSGANVLTF
TGCGCCAGCAGCCAAGATTCCAGCTCTGGGGCCAACGTCCTGACTTTC
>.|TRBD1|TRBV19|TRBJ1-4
CASSIRQGEFNEKLFF
TGTGCCAGTAGTATACGGCAGGGGGAATTTAATGAAAAACTGTTTTTT
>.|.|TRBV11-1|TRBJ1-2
CASSPEANYGYTF
TGTGCCAGCAGCCCAGAGGCTAACTATGGCTACACCTTC
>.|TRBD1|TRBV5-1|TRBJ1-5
CASSLGQGQPQHF
TGCGCCAGCAGCTTGGGACAGGGTCAGCCCCAGCATTTT
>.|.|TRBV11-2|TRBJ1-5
CASSLGPYSNQPQHF
TGTGCCAGCAGCTTAGGCCCCTATAGCAATCAGCCCCAGCATTTT
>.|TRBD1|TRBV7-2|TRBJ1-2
CASSNTGDYGYTF
TGTGCCAGCAGTAACACAGGGGACTATGGCTACACCTTC
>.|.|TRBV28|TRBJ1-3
CASSTAGGVNTIYF
TGTGCCAGCAGTACCGCCGGGGGGGTTAACACCATATATTTT
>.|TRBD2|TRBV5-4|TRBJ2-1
CASSSGTSGRWNEQFF
TGTGCCAGCAGCTCCGGGACTAGCGGGAGGTGGAATGAGCAGTTCTTC
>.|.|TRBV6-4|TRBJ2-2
CASSDSETTGELFF
TGTGCCAGCAGTGACTCGGAGACCACCGGGGAGCTGTTTTTT
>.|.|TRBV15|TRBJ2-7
CATSRDPGRGYEQYF
TGTGCCACCAGCAGAGATCCGGGCAGGGGCTACGAGCAGTACTTC
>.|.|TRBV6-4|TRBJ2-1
CASSSVQGSHNEQFF
TGTGCCAGCAGTTCGGTCCAGGGTAGCCACAATGAGCAGTTCTTC
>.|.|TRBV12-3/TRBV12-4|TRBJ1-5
CASSFSRAWPQHF
TGTGCCAGCAGTTTTAGCAGGGCTTGGCCCCAGCATTTT
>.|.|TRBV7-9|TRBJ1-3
CASSFNSGNTIYF
TGTGCCAGCAGCTTCAACTCTGGAAACACCATATATTTT
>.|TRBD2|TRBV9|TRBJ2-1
CASSVVAGGQFF
TGTGCCAGCAGCGTAGTAGCGGGGGGGCAGTTCTTC
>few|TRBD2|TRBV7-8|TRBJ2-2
CASRGLAGGVGELFF
TGTGCCAGCAGGGGACTAGCGGGAGGGGTCGGGGAGCTGTTTTTT
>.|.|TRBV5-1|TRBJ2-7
CASSLQGSSYEQYF
TGCGCCAGCAGCCTCCAGGGTAGCTCCTACGAGCAGTACTTC